The 16 T cell receptor beta chains listed next were all sequenced from one sample in a study of blood T cell repertoires in COVID-19. TCRdb keeps only in-frame clones here, not all; method: immunoSEQ multiplex PCR. Found here are fewer than 90,000 clones, roughly 96% of them singletons; the top ten hold 3.5% to 5%. Sequencing was performed on peripheral blood. The receptor set was obtained from a human donor with active COVID-19. The donor label of this sample is uncertain.

This chain uses TRBV19 with TRBJ2-5; 7 positions agree with TRBD2. This CDR3 has 12 amino acids. Per germline, CDR1 LNHDA and CDR2 SQIVND (reference sequence). V was pared by 10 bases and J by 4 bases, with 6 bases of the junction left unmatched. The CDR3 sequence: CATNSGGETQYF. The CDR3, as DNA: TGTGCCACAAACTCGGGGGGAGAGACCCAGTACTTC. The full variable domain, in which reference TRBV19 and TRBJ2-5 provide the parts outside the CDR3, is DGGITQSPKYLFRKEGQNVTLSCEQNLNHDAMYWYRQDPGQGLRLIYYSQIVNDFQKGDIAEGYSVSREKKESFPLTVTSAQKNPTAFYLCATNSGGETQYFGPGTRLLVL.

This rearrangement joins TRBV6-5 to TRBJ1-2; D is uncertain. The CDR3 is 13 amino acids. The germline V gene encodes CDR1 MNHEY and CDR2 SVGAGI. With 5 bases removed from V and 2 bases from J, the gap between germline ends came to 9 bases. The CDR3 nucleotides read TGTGCCAGCAGTACTAGGGAAAACTATGGCTACACCTTC. This translates into CASSTRENYGYTF.

This clone was detected only once. The chain recombines TRBV27 with TRBJ2-5; the D gene is possibly TRBD2 (5 bases). The CDR3 runs to 13 residues. Germline V gene data show CDR1 as MNHEY and CDR2 as SMNVEV (reference sequence). V was clipped by 7 bases and J by 3 bases, with 12 bases between them. DNA of the CDR3: TGTGCCAGCAATCGAGTGGGAGAAGAGACCCAGTACTTC. Amino acid sequence: CASNRVGEETQYF.

This chain connects TRBV12-5 to TRBJ2-7; 8 bases align to TRBD2. The germline V gene has CDR1 LGHNT and CDR2 FRNRAP. V trimming: 6 bases; J trimming: 5 bases; junction bases outside the gene matches: 12. The CDR3 extends over 15 amino acids. The CDR3 sequence is CASGPSGGQRNEQYF. The DNA of the CDR3 is TGTGCTAGTGGCCCATCGGGGGGGCAGAGGAACGAGCAGTACTTC. Variable domain in full (rest from reference TRBV12-5 and TRBJ2-7): DARVTQTPRHKVTEMGQEVTMRCQPILGHNTVFWYRQTMMQGLELLAYFRNRAPLDDSGMPKDRFSAEMPDATLATLKIQPSEPRDSAVYFCASGPSGGQRNEQYFGPGTRLTVT.

The genes are TRBV4-3 and TRBJ2-1; 11 nucleotides align to TRBD2. The CDR3 extends over 14 amino acids. Per germline, CDR1 LGHNA and CDR2 YSLEER. V gave up 11 bases and J gave up 6 bases; unmatched junction bases: 9. The CDR3 region is CAGIAGGPFNEQFF. In DNA form, the CDR3 reads TGCGCCGGAATAGCGGGAGGGCCTTTCAATGAGCAGTTCTTC.

Only one count was recorded for this clone. The V gene is TRBV6-5, the J gene TRBJ2-2; weak D call: TRBD2 (6 bases). Germline CDR1 reads MNHEY; CDR2 reads SVGAGI. The CDR3 loop spans 15 amino acids. The germline V and J ends were trimmed by 7 bases and 4 bases, with 16 bases remaining between them. CDR3 region: CASKAGPLGTGELFF. The CDR3 DNA sequence: TGTGCCAGCAAGGCGGGGCCACTAGGCACCGGGGAGCTGTTTTTT.

This chain uses TRBV5-4 with TRBJ1-2, with 10 bases that match TRBD1. Germline assignment: CDR1 SGHNT and CDR2 YYREEE (reference sequence). Germline trimming cut 4 bases from V and 7 bases from J; bases unmatched to any gene: 7. The CDR3 sequence is 14 residues long. DNA of the CDR3: TGTGCCAGCAGCCTGGACAGGGGGTTCGGTGGCTACACCTTC. This codes for CASSLDRGFGGYTF. The full variable domain, its missing parts supplied by reference TRBV5-4 and TRBJ1-2, is ETGVTQSPTHLIKTRGQQVTLRCSSQSGHNTVSWYQQALGQGPQFIFQYYREEENGRGNFPPRFSGLQFPNYSSELNVNALELDDSALYLCASSLDRGFGGYTFGSGTRLTVV.

In nucleotides, the CDR3 is TGTGCCAGCAGCCCCCAGGGGGCGACCTACGAGCAGTACTTC. The encoded protein is CASSPQGATYEQYF. The J gene is TRBJ2-7, the V gene TRBV5-6, with 8 bases that match TRBD1. The germline CDR1 and CDR2 sequences are SGHDT and YYEEEE. V lost 4 bases, J lost 2 bases, and 5 bases stayed unmatched. The CDR3 runs 14 residues. The complete variable domain, with remaining parts taken from reference TRBV5-6 and TRBJ2-7, reads DAGVTQSPTHLIKTRGQQVTLRCSPKSGHDTVSWYQQALGQGPQFIFQYYEEEERQRGNFPDRFSGHQFPNYSSELNVNALLLGDSALYLCASSPQGATYEQYFGPGTRLTVT.

The chain couples TRBV11-2 to TRBJ2-3, with 12 positions matching TRBD2. Germline values: CDR1 SGHAT, CDR2 FQNNGV. This CDR3 has 18 amino acids. Germline trimming cut 3 bases from V and 0 bases from J; bases unmatched to any gene: 7. This CDR3 is CASSLRLAGGLSTDTQYF. As DNA, the CDR3 is TGTGCCAGCAGCTTGCGCCTAGCGGGGGGGCTTAGCACAGATACGCAGTATTTT.

The count of this clone is one. The DNA for the CDR3 is TGTGCCAGTAGTAGCGGGACAGGGAATCAGCCCCAGCATTTT. It encodes CASSSGTGNQPQHF. The rearrangement links TRBV19 to TRBJ1-5; 9 bases map to TRBD1. Germline CDR1 LNHDA, CDR2 SQIVND (reference sequence). The CDR3 length is 14 residues. J was trimmed by 4 bases and V by 4 bases; bases with no gene match: 2.

V and J are TRBV15 and TRBJ2-7; the D gene is possibly TRBD1 (6 bases). V was trimmed by 5 bases and J by 6 bases, leaving 14 bases between them. The CDR3 totals 13 residues. CDR1 is LNHNV, CDR2 YYDKDF, per germline (reference sequence). CDR3 region: CATSWPGAFEQYF. The CDR3 region has the DNA TGTGCCACCAGCTGGCCAGGGGCGTTCGAGCAGTACTTC. The full variable domain, with the rest looked up from reference TRBV15 and TRBJ2-7, is DAMVIQNPRYQVTQFGKPVTLSCSQTLNHNVMYWYQQKSSQAPKLLFHYYDKDFNNEADTPDNFQSRRPNTSFCFLDIRSPGLGDTAMYLCATSWPGAFEQYFGPGTRLTVT.

The gene calls are TRBV15 and TRBJ1-2; possibly TRBD1 for D (5 bases). Trimming removed 0 bases from V and 0 bases from J, with 11 bases in between. The CDR3 runs to 16 residues. CDR1 is LNHNV, CDR2 YYDKDF, per germline (reference sequence). DNA for the CDR3: TGTGCCACCAGCAGAGACCGGACAAGTCCTAACTATGGCTACACCTTC. This gives the protein CATSRDRTSPNYGYTF.

The chain links TRBV3-1 (or the pseudogene TRBV3-2) to TRBJ2-1, with TRBD2 identical over 7 bases. CDR3 length equals 15 residues. V was pared by 1 base and J by 6 bases, with 6 bases of the junction left unmatched. Germline V gives CDR1 LGHDT, CDR2 YNNKEL (reference sequence). CDR3 sequence: CASSQATSALNEQFF. CDR3 in DNA: TGTGCCAGCAGCCAAGCCACTAGCGCCCTCAATGAGCAGTTCTTC.

The V and J genes are TRBV4-2 and TRBJ2-4; D is unresolved. This CDR3 comprises 16 residues. Germline assignment: CDR1 LGHNA and CDR2 YNFKEQ. V shed 4 bases and J shed 2 bases, with 15 bases lying between them. The CDR3 protein is CASSLHQSGTKNIQYF. The CDR3 region has the DNA TGTGCCAGCAGCCTACATCAATCAGGTACCAAAAACATTCAGTACTTC.

V gene TRBV18 combines with J gene TRBJ1-5; no firm D call. Germline V gene lookup returns CDR1 KGHSH and CDR2 LQKENI. The CDR3 loop spans 14 amino acids. Trimming left V 8 bases short and J 0 bases short, with 11 bases between. CDR3: CASRSDNSNQPQHF. The CDR3 DNA reads TGTGCCAGCCGGAGTGATAATAGCAATCAGCCCCAGCATTTT.

The V call is TRBV5-1, the J call TRBJ2-7, with 9 positions matching TRBD1. The CDR3 has 14 residues. V trimming: 4 bases; J trimming: 2 bases; junction bases outside the gene matches: 4. CDR1 and CDR2 (germline): SGHRS, YFSETQ. CDR3 in DNA: TGCGCCAGCAGCCCGGGACAGGGCCCCTACGAGCAGTACTTC. Translating it yields CASSPGQGPYEQYF.